Listed here is a single T cell receptor (beta chain). No antigen is known for it. The sample holds no much larger clone one base away, and base qualities are not on file. This sample was taken from a study of OX40 agonist ivuxolimab in advanced cancers. At the level of the whole study: Ivuxolimab was a fully human IgG2 agonistic monoclonal antibody targeting the costimulatory receptor OX40 (CD134). Intravenous ivuxolimab was administered to patients every 2 weeks at six dose levels: 0.01, 0.1, 0.3, 1.5, 3 and 10 mg/kg. The paper reports the monotherapy dose-escalation portion (N ≈ 52 patients) of the phase I ivuxolimab trial. Of the roughly 52 dose-escalation patients, hepatocellular carcinoma was present in about 20, melanoma in approximately 15, renal cell carcinoma in 9 and head and neck cancer in 9. A male proportion of 75% to 85% and a mean age of around 60 years, ranging from about 23 to 79, were recorded for the dose-escalation cohort. Partial responses were achieved by three dose-escalation patients, of whom one had hepatocellular carcinoma and two had cutaneous melanoma. Peripheral TCRbeta sequencing was intended to test whether TCR sequence diversity was altered and clonal T-cell expansion was caused by ivuxolimab. Patients were allowed to have had prior anti-PD-1, anti-PD-L1 or anti-CTLA-4 therapy, and around 43% of the dose-escalation patients had been treated with checkpoint inhibitors.

Patients with a history of autoimmune disease or receiving systemic immunosuppression were excluded from the trial. Peripheral blood for TCR sequencing was collected from all dose cohorts at baseline, on cycle 4 day 1, and on cycle 7 day 1. Samples came from an open-label, multicenter, first-in-human phase I dose-escalation trial of ivuxolimab. Adults with locally advanced or metastatic melanoma, renal cell carcinoma, hepatocellular carcinoma or head and neck squamous cell carcinoma were enrolled in the trial. Before TCR sequencing, CD4+ and CD8+ T cells were separately sorted from peripheral blood. What the authors observed across the whole study: Low levels of normalized T-cell clonal expansion were also seen in some patients who did not respond. The antigen specificity of the peripheral T cells that underwent clonal expansion was not determined. Partial responders in the 0.1-3.0 mg/kg groups had among the lowest normalized peripheral clonal expansion, especially among CD8+ T cells. On average, CD8+ T cells showed more expanded clones than CD4+ T cells after ivuxolimab. At doses from 0.1 to 3.0 mg/kg, clonal expansion was seen in both CD4+ and CD8+ blood T cells between baseline and week 6.

The cysteine opens and the phenylalanine closes a CDR3 of 18 amino acids. Only CDR3 DNA is held: 54 bases, read in frame from base 1. V trim: 4 bases; J trim: 3 bases; unmatched bases: 10. CDR1 MDHEN and CDR2 SYDVKM are derived from the germline V gene. For sequencing of the TCRbeta CDR3 region, genomic DNA was extracted from the sorted cells. The immunoSEQ Assay was used to sequence the TCRbeta CDR3 regions. Not all clones reach the TCRdb copy of this immuneACCESS table, which keeps in-frame sequences only. Checked studies attribute under half of the gap to unresolved V genes and leave the rest unexplained. Counted in this sample were around 26,000 clones; around 86% of them appeared once. The biggest ten clones account for about a third of the sample.

The chain employs TRBV28 and TRBJ2-1; TRBD2 fits 12 bases in the junction. This specimen consisted of CD4+ or CD8+ T cells sorted from blood, obtained in a trial of the OX40 agonist ivuxolimab. The TCR was taken from an adult with an advanced solid tumor such as melanoma, head and neck, liver or kidney cancer. The DNA reads as follows: TGTGCCAGCAGTTCCCCTCCTAGCGGGAGGGGGCTCTACAATGAGCAGTTCTTC. Translation gives CASSSPPSGRGLYNEQFF.